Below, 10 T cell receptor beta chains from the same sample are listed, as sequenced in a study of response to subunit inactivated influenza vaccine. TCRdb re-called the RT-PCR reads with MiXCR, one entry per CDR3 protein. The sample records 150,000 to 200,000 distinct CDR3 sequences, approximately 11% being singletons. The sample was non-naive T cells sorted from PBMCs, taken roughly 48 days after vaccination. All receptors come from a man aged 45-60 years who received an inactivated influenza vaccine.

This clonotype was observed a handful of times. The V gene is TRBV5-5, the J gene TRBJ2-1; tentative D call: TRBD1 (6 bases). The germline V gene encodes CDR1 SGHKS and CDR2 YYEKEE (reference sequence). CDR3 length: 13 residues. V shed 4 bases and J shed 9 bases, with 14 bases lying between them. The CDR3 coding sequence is TGTGCCAGCAGCCTAACAGGGAAGGCTGAGCAGTTCTTC. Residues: CASSLTGKAEQFF.

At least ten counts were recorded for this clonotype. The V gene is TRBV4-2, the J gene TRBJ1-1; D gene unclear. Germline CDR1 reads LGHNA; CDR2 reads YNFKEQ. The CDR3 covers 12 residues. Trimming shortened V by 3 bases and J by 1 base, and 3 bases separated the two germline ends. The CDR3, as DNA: TGTGCCAGCAGCCACGAGAACACTGAAGCTTTCTTT. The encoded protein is CASSHENTEAFF.

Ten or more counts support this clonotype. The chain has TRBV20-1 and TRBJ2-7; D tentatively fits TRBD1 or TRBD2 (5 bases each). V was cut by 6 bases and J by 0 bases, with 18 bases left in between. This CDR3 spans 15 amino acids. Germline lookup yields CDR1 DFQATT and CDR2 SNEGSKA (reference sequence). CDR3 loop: CSAPRGATSSYEQYF. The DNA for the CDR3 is TGCAGTGCCCCGAGGGGAGCGACAAGCTCCTACGAGCAGTACTTC.

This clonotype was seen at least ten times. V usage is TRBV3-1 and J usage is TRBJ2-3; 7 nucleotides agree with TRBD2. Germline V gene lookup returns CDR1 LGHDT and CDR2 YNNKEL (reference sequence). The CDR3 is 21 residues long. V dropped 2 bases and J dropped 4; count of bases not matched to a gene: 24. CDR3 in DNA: TGTGCCAGCAGCCAACCGACGTCCCTAAGGCGGGACTACCTCCCCGCAGATACGCAGTATTTT. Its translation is CASSQPTSLRRDYLPADTQYF.

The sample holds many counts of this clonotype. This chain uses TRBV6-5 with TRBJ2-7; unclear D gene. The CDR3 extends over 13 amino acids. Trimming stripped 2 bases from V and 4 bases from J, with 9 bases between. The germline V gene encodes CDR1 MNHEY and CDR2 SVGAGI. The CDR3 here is CASSYHLGYEQYF. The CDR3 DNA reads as TGTGCCAGCAGTTACCATCTGGGATACGAGCAGTACTTC.

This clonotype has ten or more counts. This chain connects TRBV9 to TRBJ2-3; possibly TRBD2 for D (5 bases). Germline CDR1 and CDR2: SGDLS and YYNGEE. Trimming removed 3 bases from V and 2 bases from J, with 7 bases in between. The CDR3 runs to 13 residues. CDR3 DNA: TGTGCCAGCAGCGAGCGGTTCACAGATACGCAGTATTTT. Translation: CASSERFTDTQYF.

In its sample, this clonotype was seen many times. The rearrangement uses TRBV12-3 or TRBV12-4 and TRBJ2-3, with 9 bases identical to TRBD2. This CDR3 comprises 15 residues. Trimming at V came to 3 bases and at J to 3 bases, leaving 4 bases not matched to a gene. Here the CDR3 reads CASSLSGGTTDTQYF. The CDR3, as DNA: TGTGCCAGCAGTTTGAGCGGGGGGACGACAGATACGCAGTATTTT.

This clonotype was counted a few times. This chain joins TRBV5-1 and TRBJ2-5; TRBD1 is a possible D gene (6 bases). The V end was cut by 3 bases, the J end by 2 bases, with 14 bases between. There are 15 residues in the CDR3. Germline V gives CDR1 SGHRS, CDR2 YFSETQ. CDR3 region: CASSSTGMGQETQYF. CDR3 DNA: TGCGCCAGCAGCTCGACAGGCATGGGGCAAGAGACCCAGTACTTC.

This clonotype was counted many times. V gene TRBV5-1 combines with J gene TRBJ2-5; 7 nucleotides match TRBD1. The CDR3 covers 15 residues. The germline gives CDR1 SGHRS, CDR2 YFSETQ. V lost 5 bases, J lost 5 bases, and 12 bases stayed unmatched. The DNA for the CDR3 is TGCGCCAGCAGTTGGGGAACAGGGGTTGAGGAGACCCAGTACTTC. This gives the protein CASSWGTGVEETQYF.

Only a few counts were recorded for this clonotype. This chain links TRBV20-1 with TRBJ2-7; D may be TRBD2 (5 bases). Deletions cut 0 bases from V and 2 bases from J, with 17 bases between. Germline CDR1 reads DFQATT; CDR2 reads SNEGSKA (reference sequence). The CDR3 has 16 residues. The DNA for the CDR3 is TGCAGTGCTAGAGATCTTTCCCTAGCAACCGCCTACGAGCAGTACTTC. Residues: CSARDLSLATAYEQYF.